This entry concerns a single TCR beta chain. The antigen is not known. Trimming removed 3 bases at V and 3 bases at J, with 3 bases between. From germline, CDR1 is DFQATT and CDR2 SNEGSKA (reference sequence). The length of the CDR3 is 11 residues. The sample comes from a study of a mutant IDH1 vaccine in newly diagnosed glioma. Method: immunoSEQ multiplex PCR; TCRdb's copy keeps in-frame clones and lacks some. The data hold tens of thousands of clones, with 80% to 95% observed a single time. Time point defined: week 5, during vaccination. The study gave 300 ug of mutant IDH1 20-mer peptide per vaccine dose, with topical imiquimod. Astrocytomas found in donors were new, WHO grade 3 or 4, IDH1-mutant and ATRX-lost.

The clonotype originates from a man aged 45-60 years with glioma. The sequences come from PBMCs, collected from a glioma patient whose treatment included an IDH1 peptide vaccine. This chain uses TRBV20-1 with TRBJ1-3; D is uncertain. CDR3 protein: CSASDGNTIYF. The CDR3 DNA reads TGCAGTGCTAGTGATGGAAACACCATATATTTT.